The TCR beta chain under discussion was sequenced for a study of T-cell reconstitution after alpha-beta-depleted transplantation in children. The CDR3 consists of 14 residues. V was trimmed by 2 bases and J by 2 bases, leaving 10 bases between them. During its preparation, the TCRbeta library received unique molecular identifiers. TCRdb re-derived calls from the PCR reads in MiXCR, one entry per CDR3 protein. The sample lists about 580,000 distinct CDR3 sequences, 23% occurring once. The specimen was PBMCs, mostly from graft donor cells, collected 360 days after TCRalphabeta/CD19-depleted stem cell transplant. The TCR originated in a boy in the first two years of life who had a stem cell transplant for acute myeloid leukemia, so the T cells may come from the graft donor. The rearrangement links TRBV12-3 or TRBV12-4 to TRBJ2-7; no definite D call. The CDR3 sequence: CASSLYGVTYEQYF. The CDR3 nucleotides read TGTGCCAGCAGTTTATATGGGGTAACCTACGAGCAGTACTTC.